This is a list of T cell receptor beta chains from one sample in a study of cytomegalovirus exposure and HLA in healthy donors. TCRdb's table, derived via immunoSEQ multiplex PCR, lists solely in-frame clones and lacks some. The sample has 190,000 or so clones; roughly 80% are singletons. Specimen: PBMCs. Receptor source: a male donor in good health and CMV-seropositive. CDR3s include the opening cysteine and the closing phenylalanine or tryptophan. D genes are given only for firm matches. A clone size is listed for some rows: how often the clone was seen (once, few, many), or a class if it is expanded.

size	V	J	D	CDR3	DNA
few	TRBV11-3	TRBJ2-3	-	CASSLGSTSSTDTQYF	TGTGCCAGCAGCTTAGGTTCAACATCTAGCACAGATACGCAGTATTTT
-	TRBV27	TRBJ1-2	-	CASSLFGPPHKNYGYTF	TGTGCCAGCAGTTTATTTGGTCCCCCTCACAAAAACTATGGCTACACCTTC
-	TRBV19	TRBJ2-2	TRBD1	CASSGNRGRGQLFF	TGTGCCAGTAGTGGGAACAGGGGGCGCGGGCAGCTGTTTTTT
once	TRBV4-3	TRBJ2-1	-	CASSQEQGRREQFF	TGCGCCAGCAGCCAAGAGCAGGGGAGACGTGAGCAGTTCTTC
few	TRBV18	TRBJ1-6	TRBD1	CASSTGQGYNSPLHF	TGTGCCAGCTCAACAGGACAGGGCTATAATTCACCCCTCCACTTT
-	TRBV5-1	TRBJ2-2	TRBD2	CASSLRLAAGELFF	TGCGCCAGCAGCTTGAGGCTAGCGGCCGGGGAGCTGTTTTTT
-	TRBV7-3	TRBJ2-5	TRBD2	CASSLLAGGWETQYF	TGTGCCAGCAGCTTATTAGCGGGAGGCTGGGAGACCCAGTACTTC
-	TRBV29-1	TRBJ2-3	TRBD1	CSVRDRGKADTQYF	TGCAGCGTTCGGGACAGGGGGAAGGCGGATACGCAGTATTTT
-	TRBV4-1	TRBJ1-2	TRBD1	CASSQNRDRGIYGYTF	TGCGCCAGCAGCCAGAATCGGGACAGAGGGATCTATGGCTACACCTTC
once	TRBV30	TRBJ2-7	-	CAWSKEPGVGEQYF	TGTGCCTGGAGTAAAGAACCGGGAGTGGGCGAGCAGTACTTC
-	TRBV9	TRBJ2-5	TRBD1	CASSDRAETQYF	TGTGCCAGCAGTGACAGGGCTGAGACCCAGTACTTC
-	TRBV7-9	TRBJ1-1	-	CASSRKDRGIAEAFF	TGTGCCAGCAGCCGGAAGGACAGAGGGATCGCTGAAGCTTTCTTT
-	TRBV7-8	TRBJ2-1	-	CASKAGSSYNEQFF	TGTGCCAGCAAGGCTGGGAGCTCCTACAATGAGCAGTTCTTC
few	TRBV7-2	TRBJ2-5	TRBD2	CASSLGLAGGPGETQYF	TGTGCCAGCAGCTTAGGCCTAGCGGGGGGGCCGGGGGAGACCCAGTACTTC
-	TRBV9	TRBJ2-5	-	CASSVDAFGETQYF	TGTGCCAGCAGCGTAGACGCTTTCGGGGAGACCCAGTACTTC
-	TRBV4-3	TRBJ1-2	-	CASSGAGYGYTF	TGCGCCAGCAGCGGGGCAGGCTATGGCTACACCTTC
-	TRBV5-4	TRBJ2-5	TRBD1	CASSSGQGIQETQYF	TGTGCCAGCAGCTCGGGACAGGGGATACAAGAGACCCAGTACTTC
-	TRBV27	TRBJ2-6	-	CASSFAGTVLRGSGANVLTF	TGTGCCAGCAGTTTTGCGGGGACTGTCCTGCGAGGGAGTGGGGCCAACGTCCTGACTTTC
-	TRBV5-1	TRBJ1-4	-	CASSLMDSNEKLFF	TGCGCCAGCAGCCTCATGGACAGCAATGAAAAACTGTTTTTT
-	TRBV28	TRBJ2-1	-	CASKRGRALYNEQFF	TGTGCCAGCAAGCGAGGGAGAGCTCTCTACAATGAGCAGTTCTTC
-	TRBV28	TRBJ1-1	-	CASSLEGLNTEAFF	TGTGCCAGCAGTTTAGAGGGCTTGAACACTGAAGCTTTCTTT
-	TRBV11-2	TRBJ2-3	-	CASSLVTPSNTDTQYF	TGTGCCAGCAGCTTAGTAACGCCTAGTAACACAGATACGCAGTATTTT
-	TRBV9	TRBJ2-2	TRBD2	CASSVEAKRGGWRELFF	TGTGCCAGCAGCGTAGAAGCAAAGCGGGGGGGCTGGCGGGAGCTGTTTTTT